The 2 T cell receptor beta chains in this list originate from one sample, sequenced in a study of blood T cells in healthy people across ages. Through a sample-barcoded 5' primer and a J-beta primer mix, a second PCR was run for 7 to 11 cycles. Via MiXCR, TCRdb re-called the 5' RACE reads, giving one row per CDR3 protein. The table includes about 1,800,000 distinct CDR3 sequences, 28% detected once. Sequences were obtained from blood. The receptors were gathered from a woman younger than 45 in good health.

This clonotype was observed at least ten times. This chain connects TRBV5-1 to TRBJ2-1; no reliable D call. V was shortened by 5 bases and J by 5 bases, with 11 bases between the two germline ends. Germline assignment: CDR1 SGHRS and CDR2 YFSETQ. The CDR3 runs 13 residues. The CDR3 spells CASSILLNNEQFF. CDR3 nucleotide sequence: TGCGCCAGCAGTATACTACTTAACAATGAGCAGTTCTTC.

This clonotype was detected a few times. CDR3 in amino acids: CSVWDRDSTYTEAFF. DNA of the CDR3: TGCAGCGTCTGGGACCGGGACAGCACTTACACTGAAGCTTTCTTT. The J gene is TRBJ1-1, the V gene TRBV29-1; the match to TRBD1 covers 7 bases. Germline CDR1 reads SQVTM; CDR2 reads ANQGSEA. V was clipped by 6 bases and J by 3 bases; unmatched bases: 13. There are 15 residues in the CDR3. Complete variable domain (other parts from reference TRBV29-1 and TRBJ1-1): SAVISQKPSRDICQRGTSLTIQCQVDSQVTMMFWYRQQPGQSLTLIATANQGSEATYESGFVIDKFPISRPNLTFSTLTVSNMSPEDSSIYLCSVWDRDSTYTEAFFGQGTRLTVV.